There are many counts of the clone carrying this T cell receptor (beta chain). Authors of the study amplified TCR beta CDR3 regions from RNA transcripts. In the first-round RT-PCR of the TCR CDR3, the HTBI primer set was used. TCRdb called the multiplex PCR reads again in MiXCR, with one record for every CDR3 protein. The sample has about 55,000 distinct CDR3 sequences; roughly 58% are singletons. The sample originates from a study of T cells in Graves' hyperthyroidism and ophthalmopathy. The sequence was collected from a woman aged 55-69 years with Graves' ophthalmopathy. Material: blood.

This chain's CDR3 is CASSASHSNQPQHF. CDR3 DNA sequence: TGCGCCAGCAGCGCCTCACATAGCAATCAGCCCCAGCATTTT. This chain uses TRBV10-2 with TRBJ1-5; D uncertain. The germline gives CDR1 WSHSY, CDR2 SAAADI. The CDR3 has 14 amino acids. Trimming stripped 6 bases from V and 0 bases from J, with 9 bases between.